What follows are 17 T cell receptor beta chains derived from one specimen sequenced in a study of blood T cell repertoires in COVID-19. The data were produced by immunoSEQ multiplex PCR, yet TCRdb's version contains in-frame clones alone and is incomplete. Of 150,000 to 200,000 clones in the sample, under 90% are singletons; the top ten hold about 15%. The material sequenced was peripheral blood. These receptors were collected from a woman aged 65 to 85 with COVID-19, enrolled during active disease.

A single count supports this clone. The chain carries TRBV9 and TRBJ2-5; no reliable D call. Trimming removed 0 bases from V and 5 bases from J, with 8 bases in between. The CDR3 spans 13 residues. Germline values: CDR1 SGDLS, CDR2 YYNGEE. CDR3 nucleotide sequence: TGTGCCAGCAGCGTAGCCATGTTGGAGACCCAGTACTTC. Translation: CASSVAMLETQYF.

The chain carries TRBV9 and TRBJ1-3; TRBD1 might be the D (5 bases). The CDR3 spans 14 residues. V lost 1 base, J lost 2 bases, and 7 bases lay in between. The germline CDR1 and CDR2 sequences are SGDLS and YYNGEE. The CDR3 DNA follows: TGTGCCAGCAGCGTATTAGGGGCTGGAAACACCATATATTTT. This translates into CASSVLGAGNTIYF.

This clone was observed a few times. This chain connects TRBV3-1 (or the pseudogene TRBV3-2) to TRBJ2-4; D is undetermined. Germline CDR1 reads LGHDT; CDR2 reads YNNKEL (reference sequence). Trimming cost V 4 bases and J 0 bases, with 13 bases left between them. The CDR3 runs 16 residues. CDR3 sequence reads: CASSPQTLLAKNIQYF. The CDR3 DNA reads TGTGCCAGCAGCCCCCAGACTCTTCTAGCCAAAAACATTCAGTACTTC.

The gene calls are TRBV30 and TRBJ2-5; D uncertain. The CDR3 length is 14 residues. V was clipped by 0 bases and J by 2 bases, with 10 bases between them. CDR1 and CDR2 (germline): GTSNPN, SVGIG (reference sequence). CDR3 coding DNA: TGTGCCTGGAGTGTACTAAGCCTTCAAGAGACCCAGTACTTC. Translated: CAWSVLSLQETQYF. Combining the CDR3 with reference TRBV30 and TRBJ2-5 gives the whole variable domain SQTIHQWPATLVQPVGSPLSLECTVEGTSNPNLYWYRQAAGRGLQLLFYSVGIGQISSEVPQNLSASRPQDRQFILSSKKLLLSDSGFYLCAWSVLSLQETQYFGPGTRLLVL.

The genes are TRBV29-1 and TRBJ1-5; no reliable D call. CDR3 length: 13 amino acids. The germline gives CDR1 SQVTM, CDR2 ANQGSEA. The ends were cut back, 1 base at V and 7 bases at J, with 11 bases in the middle. The CDR3 sequence: CSVEAKTGQPQHF. The CDR3 region has the DNA TGCAGCGTTGAAGCCAAGACCGGGCAGCCCCAGCATTTT.

The V gene is TRBV3-1 (or the pseudogene TRBV3-2), the J gene TRBJ2-5; 12 positions match TRBD2. Per the germline V gene, CDR1 is LGHDT and CDR2 is YNNKEL (reference sequence). J was trimmed by 0 bases and V by 4 bases; bases with no gene match: 9. This CDR3 is built from 18 residues. The DNA of the CDR3 is TGTGCCAGCAGCCGCTCCGTGACTAGCGGGGGATACCAAGAGACCCAGTACTTC. This codes for CASSRSVTSGGYQETQYF.

The CDR3 sequence is CAWRGETSGRFNEQFF. The CDR3 bases are TGTGCCTGGAGGGGGGAAACTAGCGGTAGATTCAATGAGCAGTTCTTC. The V and J genes are TRBV30 and TRBJ2-1, with 8 positions matching TRBD2. Unmatched junction bases numbered 13, after V lost 3 bases and J lost 6 bases. Germline V gene sequence: CDR1 GTSNPN, CDR2 SVGIG (reference sequence). The CDR3 extends over 16 amino acids.

The rearrangement links TRBV5-1 to TRBJ1-1; tentatively, D is TRBD1 (5 bases). The CDR3 sequence is 14 residues long. V gave up 3 bases and J gave up 1 base, with 10 bases separating them. Per the germline V gene, CDR1 is SGHRS and CDR2 is YFSETQ. The CDR3 reads CASSSNGGNTEAFF. CDR3 in DNA: TGCGCCAGCAGCTCGAACGGGGGGAACACTGAAGCTTTCTTT. Combining the CDR3 with reference TRBV5-1 and TRBJ1-1 gives the whole variable domain KAGVTQTPRYLIKTRGQQVTLSCSPISGHRSVSWYQQTPGQGLQFLFEYFSETQRNKGNFPGRFSGRQFSNSRSEMNVSTLELGDSALYLCASSSNGGNTEAFFGQGTRLTVV.

The chain joins TRBV5-4 to TRBJ1-2; 9 nucleotides line up with TRBD1. V dropped 0 bases and J dropped 4; count of bases not matched to a gene: 4. This CDR3 spans 15 amino acids. Germline V gene sequence: CDR1 SGHNT, CDR2 YYREEE (reference sequence). Here the CDR3 DNA reads TGTGCCAGCAGCTTGGGACAGGGGGGATCCTATGGCTACACCTTC. It is translated as CASSLGQGGSYGYTF. Full variable domain (remainder filled in from reference TRBV5-4 and TRBJ1-2): ETGVTQSPTHLIKTRGQQVTLRCSSQSGHNTVSWYQQALGQGPQFIFQYYREEENGRGNFPPRFSGLQFPNYSSELNVNALELDDSALYLCASSLGQGGSYGYTFGSGTRLTVV.

V is TRBV5-6 and J is TRBJ1-4, with TRBD1 identical over 8 bases. The germline V gene has CDR1 SGHDT and CDR2 YYEEEE. V shed 3 bases and J 3 bases; nucleotides not matched to a gene: 1. The CDR3 spans 14 residues. CDR3 sequence (DNA): TGTGCCAGCAGCTCGGGACAGGCTAATGAAAAACTGTTTTTT. It yields the protein CASSSGQANEKLFF.

The chain uses TRBV6-5 and TRBJ1-4; D unresolved. The CDR3 has 14 amino acids. Germline values: CDR1 MNHEY, CDR2 SVGAGI. Trimming removed 0 bases from V and 12 bases from J, with 14 bases in between. The CDR3 is CASSYSIISGELFF. The CDR3 coding sequence is TGTGCCAGCAGTTACTCGATAATAAGCGGCGAACTGTTTTTT.

The genes are TRBV30 and TRBJ2-1, with TRBD2 matching 15 bases. V lost 0 bases to trimming and J lost 1 base; unmatched junction nucleotides: 16. Germline CDR1 reads GTSNPN; CDR2 reads SVGIG (reference sequence). There are 22 residues in the CDR3. The CDR3 loop is CAWSVRTSGREGRGRSYNEQFF. CDR3 sequence (DNA): TGTGCCTGGAGTGTAAGGACTAGCGGGAGGGAGGGGCGAGGTAGGTCCTACAATGAGCAGTTCTTC.

This clone was picked up one time. The V and J genes are TRBV4-2 and TRBJ2-7; TRBD2 aligns across 9 bases. Germline V gene data show CDR1 as LGHNA and CDR2 as YNFKEQ. Trimming cost V 2 bases and J 3 bases; bases outside gene matches: 11. This CDR3 is 17 amino acids long. CDR3 sequence reads: CASSQISAGGTLYEQYF. DNA of the CDR3: TGTGCCAGCAGCCAAATTTCGGCGGGAGGGACCCTCTACGAGCAGTACTTC.

The chain joins TRBV2 to TRBJ1-5; 7 bases line up with TRBD1. With V trimmed by 6 bases and J by 3 bases, 8 bases remained unmatched. Germline V gene lookup returns CDR1 SNHLY and CDR2 FYNNEI. The CDR3 has 15 residues. The CDR3 is CASRLKTGFNQPQHF. In DNA form, the CDR3 reads TGTGCCAGCAGATTAAAGACAGGGTTCAATCAGCCCCAGCATTTT.

The chain carries TRBV6-6 and TRBJ1-5; D perhaps matches TRBD1 (5 bases). The CDR3 has 13 residues. CDR1 MNHNY and CDR2 SVGAGI come from the germline V gene (reference sequence). The ends were cut back, 4 bases at V and 5 bases at J, with 9 bases in the middle. The chain's CDR3 is CASSFARDQPQHF. The CDR3 DNA reads TGTGCCAGCAGTTTTGCCAGGGATCAGCCCCAGCATTTT.

The V and J genes are TRBV7-3 and TRBJ1-2; 9 nucleotides match TRBD1. This CDR3 is built from 16 residues. With 2 bases clipped from V and 6 bases from J, the junction kept 10 bases outside the gene matches. From germline, CDR1 is SGHTA and CDR2 FQGTGA. In DNA, the CDR3 is TGTGCCAGCAGCTTATCCGCCCCCGGGACAGGGCATGGCTACACCTTC. Amino acid sequence: CASSLSAPGTGHGYTF.

The CDR3 spells CASSQGLAGGEQFF. The CDR3 DNA follows: TGTGCCAGCAGCCAAGGACTAGCGGGTGGTGAGCAGTTCTTC. The genes are TRBV11-3 and TRBJ2-1, with 11 bases identical to TRBD2. Germline V lookup: CDR1 SGHNT, CDR2 YENEEA. The V and J ends lost 5 bases and 9 bases, in that order; junction bases with no gene match: 6. This CDR3 is built from 14 residues.